These T cell receptor beta chains were read from a single sample in a study of identical twins. A single record per CDR3 protein comes from TCRdb applying MiXCR to the 5' RACE reads. There are 690,000 or so distinct CDR3 sequences in the sample; roughly 8% occur only once, and roughly 0.97% lies in the top ten. The sample also formed part of further work on yellow fever vaccine responses in identical twins.

The sample consisted of PBMCs. These receptors came from a young woman in good health. CDR3s include the opening cysteine and the closing phenylalanine or tryptophan. Each record gives: clone size, J gene, D gene, V gene, CDR3 DNA, CDR3 protein. D genes are given only for firm matches. Clone size is given for some rows only: seen once, a few or many times, or a class if the clone is expanded.

size: many
J: TRBJ2-7
D: -
V: TRBV10-3
DNA: TGTGCCATCAGTGTGGCAGTCAAATACGAGCAGTACTTC
CDR3: CAISVAVKYEQYF

size: few
J: TRBJ2-5
D: TRBD2
V: TRBV5-5
DNA: TGTGCCAGCAGCCTCGGACTAGCGGGACGTGAAGAGACCCAGTACTTC
CDR3: CASSLGLAGREETQYF

size: -
J: TRBJ2-1
D: -
V: TRBV11-2
DNA: TGTGCCAGCAGCTTCGGCGGTGACTGGGTCAATGAGCAGTTCTTC
CDR3: CASSFGGDWVNEQFF

size: few
J: TRBJ2-3
D: -
V: TRBV28
DNA: TGTGCCAGCTCCACCACTTCCCACACAGATACGCAGTATTTT
CDR3: CASSTTSHTDTQYF

size: -
J: TRBJ2-1
D: -
V: TRBV6-1
DNA: TGTGCCAGCAGTGACACGTGGCGAAACTACAATGAGCAGTTCTTC
CDR3: CASSDTWRNYNEQFF

size: -
J: TRBJ2-7
D: -
V: TRBV4-2
DNA: TGTGCCAGCAGCCAAGATAAGGGGGTCTACGAGCAGTACTTC
CDR3: CASSQDKGVYEQYF

size: many
J: TRBJ2-1
D: -
V: TRBV6-1
DNA: TGTGCCAGCAGCCCTAGGACAGTCTCCTACAATGAGCAGTTCTTC
CDR3: CASSPRTVSYNEQFF

size: many
J: TRBJ1-2
D: -
V: TRBV5-5
DNA: TGTGCCAGCAGCGTAACCCCGGACAGTAACTATGGCTACACCTTC
CDR3: CASSVTPDSNYGYTF

size: few
J: TRBJ1-5
D: -
V: TRBV7-8
DNA: TGTGCCAGCAGCTTAGGGACCCCCACAATCAATCAGCCCCAGCATTTT
CDR3: CASSLGTPTINQPQHF

size: -
J: TRBJ2-5
D: -
V: TRBV20-1
DNA: TGCAGTGCTAGGCCTTTAAGTTTACGGCAAGAGACCCAGTACTTC
CDR3: CSARPLSLRQETQYF

size: few
J: TRBJ1-2
D: -
V: TRBV4-1
DNA: TGCGCCAGCAGCCAAGAGACGGCGGGGGCGCAGAACTATGGCTACACCTTC
CDR3: CASSQETAGAQNYGYTF

size: few
J: TRBJ2-3
D: TRBD2
V: TRBV20-1
DNA: TGCAGTGCTAGGCCCGGGACTAACACAGATACGCAGTATTTT
CDR3: CSARPGTNTDTQYF

size: few
J: TRBJ2-1
D: -
V: TRBV21-1
DNA: TGTGCCAGCAGCACCTCAGACAGGGGTATCCCCTACAATGAGCAGTTCTTC
CDR3: CASSTSDRGIPYNEQFF

size: many
J: TRBJ2-1
D: -
V: TRBV5-1
DNA: TGCGCCAGCAGCTTGGAGGGGGCGGGGAATGAGCAGTTCTTC
CDR3: CASSLEGAGNEQFF

size: few
J: TRBJ1-3
D: -
V: TRBV18
DNA: TGTGCCAGCTCACCACCGGGGGAGCGGTCTGGAAACACCATATATTTT
CDR3: CASSPPGERSGNTIYF

size: -
J: TRBJ1-4
D: -
V: TRBV27
DNA: TGTGCCAGCAGTTTAGGACCACAGGGTTATGAAAAACTGTTTTTT
CDR3: CASSLGPQGYEKLFF

size: few
J: TRBJ2-2
D: -
V: TRBV30
DNA: TGTGCCTGGAGTGTACAGGCCGGGGAGCTGTTTTTT
CDR3: CAWSVQAGELFF